The clone carrying this T cell receptor (delta chain) occurred a few times. No antigen is known for it. This likely traces to a read error, being one base from a far larger clone. Other DNA sequences of this sample code for an identical CDR3. Bulk repertoires came from Vgamma9/Vdelta2+ or Vdelta2-negative gammadelta T cells flow-sorted from PBMC. This entry is derived from a study of γδ T cells in repeated Plasmodium falciparum infection. Study information: Age- and gender-matched Australian children served as comparison for malaria-exposed Malian children. Some Malian samples span acute malaria episodes; others come from no-transmission periods. General study results and limits: Over time and infection, Vgamma9/Vdelta2+ repertoires remained highly stable and polyclonal.

Each sorted gammadelta sample had TRG and TRD chains sequenced. TCRdb re-called clones from the multiplex PCR reads using CATT. The data show 90,000 to 95,000 delta-chain clones, over 0.9% seen once. The CDR3 spans 18 residues. CDR1 is GEAIGNYY and CDR2 is EKD in the germline V gene. The receptor was derived from a pool of human donors (malaria-infected and uninfected, not separated). Sequences were obtained from gamma-delta T cells from blood. V gene TRDV2 combines with J gene TRDJ1; 12 bases map to TRDD3. TCRdb records no J gene; here it was assigned by comparing the DNA to germline. This CDR3 reads CACDKKYWGILVTDKLIF. The CDR3 DNA follows: TGTGCCTGCGACAAGAAGTACTGGGGGATACTGGTAACCGATAAACTCATCTTT.